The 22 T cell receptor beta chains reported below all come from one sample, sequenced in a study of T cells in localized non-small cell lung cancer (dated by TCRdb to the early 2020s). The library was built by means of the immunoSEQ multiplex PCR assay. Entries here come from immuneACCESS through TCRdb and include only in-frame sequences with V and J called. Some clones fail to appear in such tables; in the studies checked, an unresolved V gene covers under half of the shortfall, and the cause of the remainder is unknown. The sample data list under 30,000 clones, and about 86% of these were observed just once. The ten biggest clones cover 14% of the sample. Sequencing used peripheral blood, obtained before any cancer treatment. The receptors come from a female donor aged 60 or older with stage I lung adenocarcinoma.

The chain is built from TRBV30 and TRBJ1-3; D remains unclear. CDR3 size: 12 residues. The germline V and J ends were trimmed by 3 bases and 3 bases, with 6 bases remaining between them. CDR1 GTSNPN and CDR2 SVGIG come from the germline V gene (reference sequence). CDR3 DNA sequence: TGTGCCTGGAGCAGTGATGGAAACACCATATATTTT. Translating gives CAWSSDGNTIYF. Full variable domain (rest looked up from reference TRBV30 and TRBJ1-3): SQTIHQWPATLVQPVGSPLSLECTVEGTSNPNLYWYRQAAGRGLQLLFYSVGIGQISSEVPQNLSASRPQDRQFILSSKKLLLSDSGFYLCAWSSDGNTIYFGEGSWLTVV.

This CDR3 is CASSQGGRKVNEQFF. For the CDR3, the DNA is TGTGCCAGCAGCCAAGGGGGGCGTAAGGTTAATGAGCAGTTCTTC. The chain combines TRBV14 with TRBJ2-1; TRBD1 might be the D (6 bases). The CDR3 is 15 amino acids. Germline assignment: CDR1 SGHDN and CDR2 FVKESK. Trimming removed 1 base at V and 7 bases at J, with 14 bases between.

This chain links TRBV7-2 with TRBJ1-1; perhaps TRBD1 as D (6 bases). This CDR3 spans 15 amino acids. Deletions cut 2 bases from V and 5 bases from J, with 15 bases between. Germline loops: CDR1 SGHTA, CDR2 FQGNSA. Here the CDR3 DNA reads TGTGCCAGCAGCTTACCGGCAGGGGATAGGACTGAAGCTTTCTTT. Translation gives CASSLPAGDRTEAFF.

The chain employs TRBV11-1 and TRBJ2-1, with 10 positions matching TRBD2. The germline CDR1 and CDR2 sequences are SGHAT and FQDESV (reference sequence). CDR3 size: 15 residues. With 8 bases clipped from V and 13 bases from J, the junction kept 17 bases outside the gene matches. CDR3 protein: CASGPGLTTSGTQFF. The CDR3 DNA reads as TGTGCCAGCGGACCGGGGCTTACAACTAGCGGGACACAGTTCTTC.

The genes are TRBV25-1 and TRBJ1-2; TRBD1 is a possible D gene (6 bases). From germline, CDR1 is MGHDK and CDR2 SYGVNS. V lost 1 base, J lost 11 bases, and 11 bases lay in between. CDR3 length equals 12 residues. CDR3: CASSEWGGRYTF. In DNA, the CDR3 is TGTGCCAGCAGTGAATGGGGGGGGCGTTACACCTTC.

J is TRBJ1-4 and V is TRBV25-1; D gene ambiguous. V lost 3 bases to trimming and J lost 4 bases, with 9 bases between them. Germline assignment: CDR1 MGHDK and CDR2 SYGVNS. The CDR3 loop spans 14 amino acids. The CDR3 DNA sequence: TGTGCCAGCAGTGAGAGGGCTAATAATGAAAAACTGTTTTTT. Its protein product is CASSERANNEKLFF.

The DNA for the CDR3 is TGTGCCAGCAGCCGGCCTGGGGCCAACGTCCTGACTTTC. Translation gives CASSRPGANVLTF. The genes are TRBV11-3 and TRBJ2-6, with D unclear. V lost 5 bases, J lost 2 bases, and 4 bases lay in between. This CDR3 region has 13 residues. Germline CDR1 SGHNT, CDR2 YENEEA. The entire variable domain, with the rest obtained from reference TRBV11-3 and TRBJ2-6, is as follows: EAGVVQSPRYKIIEKKQPVAFWCNPISGHNTLYWYLQNLGQGPELLIRYENEEAVDDSQLPKDRFSAERLKGVDSTLKIQPAELGDSAVYLCASSRPGANVLTFGAGSRLTVL.

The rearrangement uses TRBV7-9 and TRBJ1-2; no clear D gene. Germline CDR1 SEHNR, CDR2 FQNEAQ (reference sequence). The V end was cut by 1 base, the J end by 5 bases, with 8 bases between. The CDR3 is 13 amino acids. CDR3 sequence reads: CASSLEAGYGYTF. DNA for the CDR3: TGTGCCAGCAGCTTAGAAGCGGGTTATGGCTACACCTTC.

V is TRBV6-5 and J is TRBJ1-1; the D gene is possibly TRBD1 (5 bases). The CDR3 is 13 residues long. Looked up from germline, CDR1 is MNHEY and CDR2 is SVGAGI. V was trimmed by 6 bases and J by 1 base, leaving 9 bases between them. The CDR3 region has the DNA TGTGCCAGCAGGTCAGGGTCGAACACTGAAGCTTTCTTT. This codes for CASRSGSNTEAFF.

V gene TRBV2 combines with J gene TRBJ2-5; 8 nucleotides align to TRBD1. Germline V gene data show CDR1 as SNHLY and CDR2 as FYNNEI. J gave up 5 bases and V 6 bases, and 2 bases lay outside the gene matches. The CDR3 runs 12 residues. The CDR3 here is CASSWDRETQYF. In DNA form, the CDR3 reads TGTGCCAGCAGCTGGGACAGGGAGACCCAGTACTTC.

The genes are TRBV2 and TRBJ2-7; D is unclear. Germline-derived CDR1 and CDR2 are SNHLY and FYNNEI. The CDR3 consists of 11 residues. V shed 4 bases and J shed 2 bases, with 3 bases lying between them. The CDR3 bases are TGTGCCAGCAGTGGAGCCTACGAGCAGTACTTC. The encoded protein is CASSGAYEQYF.

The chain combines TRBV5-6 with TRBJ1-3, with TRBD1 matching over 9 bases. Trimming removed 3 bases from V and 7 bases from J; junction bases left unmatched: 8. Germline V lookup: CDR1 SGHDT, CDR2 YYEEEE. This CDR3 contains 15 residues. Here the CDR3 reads CASSSPHRGLNTIYF. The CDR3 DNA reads TGTGCCAGCAGCTCCCCTCACAGGGGGCTCAACACCATATATTTT.

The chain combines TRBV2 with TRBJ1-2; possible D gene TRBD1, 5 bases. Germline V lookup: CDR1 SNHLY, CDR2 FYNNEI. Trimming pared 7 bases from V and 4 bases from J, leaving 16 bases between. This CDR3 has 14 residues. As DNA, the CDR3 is TGTGCCAGCAATGGGGGGGGATCGAGCTATGGCTACACCTTC. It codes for CASNGGGSSYGYTF. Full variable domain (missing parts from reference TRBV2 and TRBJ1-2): EPEVTQTPSHQVTQMGQEVILRCVPISNHLYFYWYRQILGQKVEFLVSFYNNEISEKSEIFDDQFSVERPDGSNFTLKIRSTKLEDSAMYFCASNGGGSSYGYTFGSGTRLTVV.

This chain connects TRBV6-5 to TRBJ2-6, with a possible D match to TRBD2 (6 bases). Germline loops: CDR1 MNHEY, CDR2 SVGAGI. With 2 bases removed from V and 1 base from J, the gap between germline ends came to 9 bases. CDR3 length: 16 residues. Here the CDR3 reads CASSYPGGSGANVLTF. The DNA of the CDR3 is TGTGCCAGCAGTTACCCAGGAGGGTCTGGGGCCAACGTCCTGACTTTC.

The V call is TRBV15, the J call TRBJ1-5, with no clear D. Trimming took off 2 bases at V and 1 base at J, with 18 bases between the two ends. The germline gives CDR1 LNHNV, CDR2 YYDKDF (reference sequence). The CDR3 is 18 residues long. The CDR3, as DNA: TGTGCCACCAGCAGACCGGAAATTAGAGAAGGGAGCAATCAGCCCCAGCATTTT. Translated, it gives CATSRPEIREGSNQPQHF.

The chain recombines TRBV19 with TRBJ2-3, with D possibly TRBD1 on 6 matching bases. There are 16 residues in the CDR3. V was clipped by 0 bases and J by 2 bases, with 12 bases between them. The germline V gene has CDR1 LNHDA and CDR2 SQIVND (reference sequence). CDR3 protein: CASSIEAGAITDTQYF. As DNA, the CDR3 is TGTGCCAGTAGTATAGAGGCAGGGGCTATCACAGATACGCAGTATTTT. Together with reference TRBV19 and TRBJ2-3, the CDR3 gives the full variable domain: DGGITQSPKYLFRKEGQNVTLSCEQNLNHDAMYWYRQDPGQGLRLIYYSQIVNDFQKGDIAEGYSVSREKKESFPLTVTSAQKNPTAFYLCASSIEAGAITDTQYFGPGTRLTVL.

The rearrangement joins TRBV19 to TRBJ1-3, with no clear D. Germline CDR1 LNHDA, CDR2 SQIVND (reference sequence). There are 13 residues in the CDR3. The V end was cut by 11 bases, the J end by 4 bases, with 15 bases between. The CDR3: CASTVDFGNTIYF. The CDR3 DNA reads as TGTGCCTCTACGGTCGATTTCGGAAACACCATATATTTT.

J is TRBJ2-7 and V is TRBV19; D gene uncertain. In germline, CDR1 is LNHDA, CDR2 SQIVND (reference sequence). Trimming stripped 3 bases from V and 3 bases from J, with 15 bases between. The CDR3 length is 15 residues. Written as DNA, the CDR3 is TGTGCCAGTAGTATTAGGACCCAAGCTATCTACGAGCAGTACTTC. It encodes CASSIRTQAIYEQYF.

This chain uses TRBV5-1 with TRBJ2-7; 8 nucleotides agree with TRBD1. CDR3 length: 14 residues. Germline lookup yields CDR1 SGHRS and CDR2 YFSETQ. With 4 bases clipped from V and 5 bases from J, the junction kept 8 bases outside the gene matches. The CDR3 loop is CASSHGQGVHEQYF. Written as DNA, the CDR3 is TGCGCCAGCAGCCACGGACAGGGTGTCCACGAGCAGTACTTC.

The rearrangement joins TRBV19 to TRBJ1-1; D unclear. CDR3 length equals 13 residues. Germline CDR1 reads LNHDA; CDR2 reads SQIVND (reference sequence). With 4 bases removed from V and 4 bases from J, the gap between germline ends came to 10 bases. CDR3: CASSTVRGTEAFF. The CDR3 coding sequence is TGTGCCAGTAGTACGGTACGGGGCACTGAAGCTTTCTTT.

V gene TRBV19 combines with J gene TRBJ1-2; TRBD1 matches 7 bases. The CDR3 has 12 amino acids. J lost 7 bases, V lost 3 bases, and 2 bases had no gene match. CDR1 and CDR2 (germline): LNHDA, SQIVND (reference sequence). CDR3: CASSMQGGGYTF. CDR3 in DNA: TGTGCCAGTAGTATGCAGGGGGGTGGCTACACCTTC.

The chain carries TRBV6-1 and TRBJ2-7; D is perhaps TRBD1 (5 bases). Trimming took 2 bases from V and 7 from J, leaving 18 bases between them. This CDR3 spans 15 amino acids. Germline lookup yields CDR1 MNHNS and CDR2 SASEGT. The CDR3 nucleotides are TGTGCCAGCAGTGAACGACGCACAGGTCATGGGGAGCAGTACTTC. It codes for CASSERRTGHGEQYF.